This T cell receptor beta chain emerged from a study of identical twins. General study findings and limits: Analyses of zero insertions could, in part, be confounded by invariant MAIT and iNKT cells. Compared with models, monozygotic twins showed more out-of-frame TCR alpha sharing.

TCRdb re-called the 5' RACE reads through MiXCR, storing one row per CDR3 protein. The profile shows 420,000 or so distinct CDR3 sequences, less than 20% of them singletons. Germline-derived CDR1 and CDR2 are DFQATT and SNEGSKA (reference sequence). The CDR3 extends over 14 amino acids. The V end was cut by 5 bases, the J end by 4 bases, with 16 bases between. In its sample, this clonotype was seen many times. As yet, its antigen is unknown. This clonotype was obtained from a man aged 45-65 years in good health. Sequenced material: naive T cells sorted from blood. The genes are TRBV20-1 and TRBJ2-3; TRBD2 might be the D (6 bases). The CDR3 region has the DNA TGCAGTGCTGACGCGGGAACCCCCCCAGATACGCAGTATTTT. It encodes CSADAGTPPDTQYF.